The 10 T cell receptor beta chains reported below all come from one sample, sequenced in a study of tissue T cells after allogeneic stem cell transplantation. Enrolled prospectively were adult allogeneic hematopoietic cell transplant recipients whose graft-versus-host disease was steroid-refractory. Produced via immunoSEQ multiplex PCR; TCRdb's table is partial and in-frame only. The sample lists a few thousand clones, around 74% occurring once. Sequenced material: left colon tissue, taken at autopsy. The source is a male patient at least 60 years old with steroid-refractory graft-versus-host disease after an allogeneic stem cell transplant. The graft donor may account for some of the T cells.

This CDR3 reads CASSRTQDSGNTIYF. The CDR3 coding sequence is TGCGCCAGCAGCCGGACGCAGGATTCTGGAAACACCATATATTTT. The chain uses TRBV5-1 and TRBJ1-3; D remains ambiguous. V lost 4 bases and J 1 base, leaving 12 bases between the germline ends. In germline, CDR1 is SGHRS, CDR2 YFSETQ. The CDR3 spans 15 residues. The full variable domain, completed using reference TRBV5-1 and TRBJ1-3, is KAGVTQTPRYLIKTRGQQVTLSCSPISGHRSVSWYQQTPGQGLQFLFEYFSETQRNKGNFPGRFSGRQFSNSRSEMNVSTLELGDSALYLCASSRTQDSGNTIYFGEGSWLTVV.

This chain joins TRBV12-3 or TRBV12-4 and TRBJ2-3, with D hard to call. V was pared by 3 bases and J by 6 bases, with 10 bases between. The CDR3 consists of 13 residues. The CDR3 reads CASSFNSKDTQYF. The DNA of the CDR3 is TGTGCCAGCAGTTTTAATAGCAAGGATACGCAGTATTTT.

This chain connects TRBV5-6 to TRBJ2-6; no clear D gene. V shed 4 bases and J shed 0 bases, with 5 bases lying between them. Germline-derived CDR1 and CDR2 are SGHDT and YYEEEE. There are 14 residues in the CDR3. The CDR3 DNA follows: TGTGCCAGCAGCCTTGACTCTGGGGCCAACGTCCTGACTTTC. This translates into CASSLDSGANVLTF. Using reference TRBV5-6 and TRBJ2-6 for the parts outside the CDR3, the full variable domain is DAGVTQSPTHLIKTRGQQVTLRCSPKSGHDTVSWYQQALGQGPQFIFQYYEEEERQRGNFPDRFSGHQFPNYSSELNVNALLLGDSALYLCASSLDSGANVLTFGAGSRLTVL.

This clone was detected only a few times. This sequence joins TRBV6-6 and TRBJ1-5; 7 bases are shared with TRBD1. CDR1 MNHNY and CDR2 SVGAGI come from the germline V gene (reference sequence). This CDR3 spans 15 amino acids. V lost 2 bases to trimming and J lost 3 bases; unmatched junction nucleotides: 4. The CDR3 sequence is CASSYRTGVNQPQHF. In nucleotides, the CDR3 is TGTGCCAGCAGTTACCGTACAGGGGTCAATCAGCCCCAGCATTTT.

The chain joins TRBV28 to TRBJ2-4, with a tentative D call TRBD1 (5 bases). Germline CDR1 is MDHEN and CDR2 is SYDVKM. This CDR3 region has 14 residues. V was pared by 3 bases and J by 1 base, with 7 bases between. CDR3 in amino acids: CASSFPGAKNIQYF. CDR3 DNA: TGTGCCAGCAGTTTCCCAGGGGCCAAAAACATTCAGTACTTC. The full variable domain, its missing parts supplied by reference TRBV28 and TRBJ2-4, is DVKVTQSSRYLVKRTGEKVFLECVQDMDHENMFWYRQDPGLGLRLIYFSYDVKMKEKGDIPEGYSVSREKKERFSLILESASTNQTSMYLCASSFPGAKNIQYFGAGTRLSVL.

This chain uses TRBV27 with TRBJ2-3; tentatively, D is TRBD1 (5 bases). Germline CDR1 reads MNHEY; CDR2 reads SMNVEV (reference sequence). Trimming removed 0 bases from V and 0 bases from J, with 7 bases in between. This CDR3 is built from 15 residues. The CDR3 protein is CASSLSTESTDTQYF. DNA for the CDR3: TGTGCCAGCAGTTTATCGACAGAAAGCACAGATACGCAGTATTTT.

The J gene is TRBJ2-7, the V gene TRBV6-2 or TRBV6-3; the match to TRBD2 covers 8 bases. Unmatched junction bases numbered 4, after V lost 4 bases and J lost 2 bases. The CDR3 has 14 amino acids. Germline CDR1 reads MNHEY; CDR2 reads SVGEGT. The CDR3 sequence is CASSLGAGAYEQYF. CDR3 nucleotides: TGTGCCAGCAGTTTGGGAGCGGGGGCCTACGAGCAGTACTTC.

The V call is TRBV29-1, the J call TRBJ1-5, with D possibly TRBD1 on 5 matching bases. The germline V gene has CDR1 SQVTM and CDR2 ANQGSEA. V gave up 4 bases and J gave up 4 bases, with 11 bases separating them. The CDR3 sequence is 13 residues long. The CDR3 here is CSVVWGGNQPQHF. CDR3 bases: TGCAGCGTTGTTTGGGGCGGGAATCAGCCCCAGCATTTT.

This clone was seen a handful of times. This chain connects TRBV11-2 to TRBJ2-1; no reliable D call. This CDR3 is built from 11 residues. Germline loops: CDR1 SGHAT, CDR2 FQNNGV. Between the trimmed V and J ends, which lost 2 bases and 8 bases, there was a span of 4 bases. CDR3 residues: CASSLLYEQFF. CDR3 DNA: TGTGCCAGCAGCTTATTGTATGAGCAGTTCTTC.

The rearrangement joins TRBV6-5 to TRBJ1-1, with unresolved D. The CDR3 contains 16 residues. The germline V gene has CDR1 MNHEY and CDR2 SVGAGI. V lost 0 bases to trimming and J lost 4 bases, with 15 bases between them. The CDR3 DNA follows: TGTGCCAGCAGTTACTCGAGCAGGTTGGTTGGCACTGAAGCTTTCTTT. It is translated as CASSYSSRLVGTEAFF.